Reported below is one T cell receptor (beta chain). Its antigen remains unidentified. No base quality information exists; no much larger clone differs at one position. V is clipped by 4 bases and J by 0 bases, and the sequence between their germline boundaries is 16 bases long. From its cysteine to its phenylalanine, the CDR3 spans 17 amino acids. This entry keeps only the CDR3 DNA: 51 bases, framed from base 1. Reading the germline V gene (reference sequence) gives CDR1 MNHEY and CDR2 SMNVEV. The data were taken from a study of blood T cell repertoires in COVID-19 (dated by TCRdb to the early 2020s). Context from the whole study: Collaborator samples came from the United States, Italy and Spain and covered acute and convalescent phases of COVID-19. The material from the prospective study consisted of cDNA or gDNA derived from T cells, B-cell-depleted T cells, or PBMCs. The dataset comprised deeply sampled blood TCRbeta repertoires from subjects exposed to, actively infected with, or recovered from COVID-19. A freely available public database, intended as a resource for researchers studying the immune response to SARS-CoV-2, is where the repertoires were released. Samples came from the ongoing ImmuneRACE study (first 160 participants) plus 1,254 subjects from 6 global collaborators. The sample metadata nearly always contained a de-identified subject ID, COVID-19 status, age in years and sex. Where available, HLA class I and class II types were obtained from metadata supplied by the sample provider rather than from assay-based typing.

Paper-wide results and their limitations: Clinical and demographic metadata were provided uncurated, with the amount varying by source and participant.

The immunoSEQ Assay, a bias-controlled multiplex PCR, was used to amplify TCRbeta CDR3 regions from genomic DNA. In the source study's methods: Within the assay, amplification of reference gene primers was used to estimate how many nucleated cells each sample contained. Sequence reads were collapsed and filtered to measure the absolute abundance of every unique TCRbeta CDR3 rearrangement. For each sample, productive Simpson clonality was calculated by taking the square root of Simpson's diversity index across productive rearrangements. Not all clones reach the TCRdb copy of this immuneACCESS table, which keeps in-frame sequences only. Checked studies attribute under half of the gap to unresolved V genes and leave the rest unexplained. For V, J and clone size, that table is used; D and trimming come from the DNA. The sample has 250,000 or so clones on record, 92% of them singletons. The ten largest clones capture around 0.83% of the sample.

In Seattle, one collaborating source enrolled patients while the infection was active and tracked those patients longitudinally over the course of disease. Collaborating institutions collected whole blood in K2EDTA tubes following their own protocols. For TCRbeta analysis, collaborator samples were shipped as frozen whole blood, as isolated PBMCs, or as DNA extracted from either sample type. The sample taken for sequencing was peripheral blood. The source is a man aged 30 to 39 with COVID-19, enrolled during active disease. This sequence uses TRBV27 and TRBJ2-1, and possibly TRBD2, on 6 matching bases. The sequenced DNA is TGTGCCAGCAGTTACGGGACTCCCAAAAGCTCCTACAATGAGCAGTTCTTC. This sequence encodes CASSYGTPKSSYNEQFF.